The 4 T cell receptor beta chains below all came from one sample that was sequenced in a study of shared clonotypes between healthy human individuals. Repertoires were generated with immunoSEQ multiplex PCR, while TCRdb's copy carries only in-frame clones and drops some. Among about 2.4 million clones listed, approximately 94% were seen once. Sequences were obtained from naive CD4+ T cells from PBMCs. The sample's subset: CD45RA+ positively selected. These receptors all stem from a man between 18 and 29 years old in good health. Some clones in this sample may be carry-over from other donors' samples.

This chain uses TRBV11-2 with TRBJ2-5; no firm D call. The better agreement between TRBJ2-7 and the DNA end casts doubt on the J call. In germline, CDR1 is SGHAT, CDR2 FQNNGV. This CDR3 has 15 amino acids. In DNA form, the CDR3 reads TGTGCCAGCAGCCCTGTTTGGGCACCGACCTACGAGCAGTACTTC. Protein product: CASSPVWAPTYEQYF.

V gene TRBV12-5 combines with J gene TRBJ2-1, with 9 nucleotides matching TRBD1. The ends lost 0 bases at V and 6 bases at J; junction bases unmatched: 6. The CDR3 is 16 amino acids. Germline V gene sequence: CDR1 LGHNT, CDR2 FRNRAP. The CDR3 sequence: CASGLVQGQGINEQFF. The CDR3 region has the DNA TGTGCTAGTGGTTTGGTACAGGGACAGGGAATCAATGAGCAGTTCTTC.

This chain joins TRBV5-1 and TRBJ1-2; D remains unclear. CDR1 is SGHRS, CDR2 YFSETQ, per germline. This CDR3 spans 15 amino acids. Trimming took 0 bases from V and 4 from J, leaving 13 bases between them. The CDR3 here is CASSLGLGRTYGYTF. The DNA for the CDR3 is TGCGCCAGCAGCTTGGGATTAGGACGGACCTATGGCTACACCTTC. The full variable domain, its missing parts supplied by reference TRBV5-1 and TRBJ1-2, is KAGVTQTPRYLIKTRGQQVTLSCSPISGHRSVSWYQQTPGQGLQFLFEYFSETQRNKGNFPGRFSGRQFSNSRSEMNVSTLELGDSALYLCASSLGLGRTYGYTFGSGTRLTVV.

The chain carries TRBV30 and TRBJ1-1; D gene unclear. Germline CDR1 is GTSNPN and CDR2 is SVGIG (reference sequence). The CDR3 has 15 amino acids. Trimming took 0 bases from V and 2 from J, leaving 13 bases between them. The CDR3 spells CAWSVWETRNTEAFF. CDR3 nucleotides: TGTGCCTGGAGTGTATGGGAAACACGAAACACTGAAGCTTTCTTT.